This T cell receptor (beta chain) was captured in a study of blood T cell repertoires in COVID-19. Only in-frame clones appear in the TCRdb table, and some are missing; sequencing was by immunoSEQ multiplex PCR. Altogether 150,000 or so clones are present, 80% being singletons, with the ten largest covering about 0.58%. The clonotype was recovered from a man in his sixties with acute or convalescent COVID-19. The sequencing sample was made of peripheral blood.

The CDR3 here is CASRLQVNTEAFF. CDR3 nucleotides: TGTGCCAGCAGGTTACAGGTGAACACTGAAGCTTTCTTT. The chain has TRBV6-4 and TRBJ1-1; tentative D call: TRBD1 (5 bases). The V end was cut by 6 bases, the J end by 0 bases, with 8 bases between. The CDR3 is made up of 13 amino acids. Germline values: CDR1 MRHNA, CDR2 SNTAGT.